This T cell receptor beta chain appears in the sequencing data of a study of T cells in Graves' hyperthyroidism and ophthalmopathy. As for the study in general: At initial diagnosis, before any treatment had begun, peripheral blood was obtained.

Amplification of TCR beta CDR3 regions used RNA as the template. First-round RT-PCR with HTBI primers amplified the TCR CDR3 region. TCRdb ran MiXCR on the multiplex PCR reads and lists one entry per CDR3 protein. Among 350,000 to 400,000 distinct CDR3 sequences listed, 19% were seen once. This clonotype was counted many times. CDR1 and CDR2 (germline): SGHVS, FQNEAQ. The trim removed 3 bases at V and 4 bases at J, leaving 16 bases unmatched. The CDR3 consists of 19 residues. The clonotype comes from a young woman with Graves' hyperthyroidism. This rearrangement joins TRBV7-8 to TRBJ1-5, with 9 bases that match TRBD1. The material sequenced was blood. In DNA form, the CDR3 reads TGTGCCAGCAGCTTTGGCGGGGTCCGGGACAGGGTAAGGAATCAGCCCCAGCATTTT. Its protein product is CASSFGGVRDRVRNQPQHF. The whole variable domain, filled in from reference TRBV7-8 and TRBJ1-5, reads GAGVSQSPRYKVAKRGQDVALRCDPISGHVSLFWYQQALGQGPEFLTYFQNEAQLDKSGLPSDRFFAERPEGSVSTLKIQRTQQEDSAVYLCASSFGGVRDRVRNQPQHFGDGTRLSIL.